Given below is one T cell receptor (beta chain) in context. Its antigen is still unknown. TCRdb re-called the 5' RACE reads and shows each CDR3 protein once, DNA omitted. This sample's table reports a few hundred thousand distinct CDR3 sequences. This record belongs to a study of T cells expressing NK-cell markers. CDR3 length equals 14 residues. Findings and caveats of the study: In several donors, dominant clonotypes made up about 25-60.1% of CD3+CD56-NKG2C+ cells.

The receptor's source is a man aged 18 to 30 in good health. Sample: blood T cells: a sorted CD56 or NKG2C T cell subset, CD4+ or CD8+ T cells, or bulk PBMC T cells (not recorded which). The rearrangement links TRBV12-3 or TRBV12-4 to TRBJ2-4. CDR3 region: CASSLAVAKNIQYF.